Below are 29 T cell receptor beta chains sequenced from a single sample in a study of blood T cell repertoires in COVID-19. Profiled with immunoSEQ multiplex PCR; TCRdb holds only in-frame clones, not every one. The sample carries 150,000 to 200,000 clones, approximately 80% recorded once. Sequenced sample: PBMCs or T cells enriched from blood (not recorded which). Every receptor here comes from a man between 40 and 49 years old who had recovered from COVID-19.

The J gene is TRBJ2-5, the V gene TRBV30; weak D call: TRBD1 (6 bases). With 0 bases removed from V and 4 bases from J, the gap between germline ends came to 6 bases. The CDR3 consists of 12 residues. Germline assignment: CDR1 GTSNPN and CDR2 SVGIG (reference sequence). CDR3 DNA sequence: TGTGCCTGGAGTGTACAGGGAGAGACCCAGTACTTC. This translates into CAWSVQGETQYF. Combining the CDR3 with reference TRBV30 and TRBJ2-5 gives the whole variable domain SQTIHQWPATLVQPVGSPLSLECTVEGTSNPNLYWYRQAAGRGLQLLFYSVGIGQISSEVPQNLSASRPQDRQFILSSKKLLLSDSGFYLCAWSVQGETQYFGPGTRLLVL.

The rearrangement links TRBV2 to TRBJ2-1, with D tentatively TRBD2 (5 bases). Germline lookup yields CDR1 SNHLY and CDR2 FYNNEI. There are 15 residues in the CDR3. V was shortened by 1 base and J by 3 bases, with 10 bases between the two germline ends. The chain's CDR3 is CASSEGGLNYNEQFF. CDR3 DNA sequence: TGTGCCAGCAGTGAAGGAGGGCTCAACTACAATGAGCAGTTCTTC.

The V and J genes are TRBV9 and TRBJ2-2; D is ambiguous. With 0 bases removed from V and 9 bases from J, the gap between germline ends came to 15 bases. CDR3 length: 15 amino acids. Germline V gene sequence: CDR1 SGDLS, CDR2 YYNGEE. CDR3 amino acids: CASSVVETPARELFF. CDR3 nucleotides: TGTGCCAGCAGCGTAGTTGAGACACCCGCCCGGGAGCTGTTTTTT.

This CDR3 reads CASSIGGRLSTDTQYF. The DNA for the CDR3 is TGTGCCAGTAGTATAGGAGGTCGGCTTAGCACAGATACGCAGTATTTT. The rearrangement links TRBV19 to TRBJ2-3, with D unresolved. Germline CDR1 LNHDA, CDR2 SQIVND (reference sequence). The CDR3 is 16 residues long. V was pared by 1 base and J by 0 bases, with 11 bases between.

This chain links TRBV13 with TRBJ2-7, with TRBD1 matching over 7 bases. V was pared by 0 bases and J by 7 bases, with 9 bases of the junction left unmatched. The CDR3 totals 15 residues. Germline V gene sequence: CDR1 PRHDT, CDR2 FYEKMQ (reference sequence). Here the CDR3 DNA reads TGTGCCAGCAGCTTAGGTGGTAGGGGGCCACGGGAGCAGTACTTC. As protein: CASSLGGRGPREQYF.

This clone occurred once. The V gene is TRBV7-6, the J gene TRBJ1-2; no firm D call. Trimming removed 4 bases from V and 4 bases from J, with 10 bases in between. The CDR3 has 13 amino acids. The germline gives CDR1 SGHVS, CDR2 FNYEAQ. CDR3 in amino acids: CASSSEGPYGYTF. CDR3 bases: TGTGCCAGCAGCTCGGAGGGTCCCTATGGCTACACCTTC.

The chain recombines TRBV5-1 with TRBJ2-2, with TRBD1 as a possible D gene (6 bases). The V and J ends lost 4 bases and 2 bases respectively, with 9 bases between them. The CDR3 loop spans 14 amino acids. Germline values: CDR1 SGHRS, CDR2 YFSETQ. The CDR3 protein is CASSTGQNTGELFF. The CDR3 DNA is TGCGCCAGCAGCACGGGACAAAACACCGGGGAGCTGTTTTTT.

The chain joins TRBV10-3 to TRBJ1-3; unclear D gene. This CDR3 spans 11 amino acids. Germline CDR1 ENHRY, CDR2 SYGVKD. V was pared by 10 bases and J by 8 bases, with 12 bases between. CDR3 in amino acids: CATRSSHTIYF. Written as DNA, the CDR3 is TGTGCCACCAGGTCGTCTCACACCATATATTTT.

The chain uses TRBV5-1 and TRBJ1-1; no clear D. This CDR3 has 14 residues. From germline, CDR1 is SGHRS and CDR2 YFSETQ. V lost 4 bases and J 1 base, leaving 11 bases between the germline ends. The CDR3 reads CASSPRAGNTEAFF. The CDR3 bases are TGCGCCAGCAGCCCGAGGGCAGGGAACACTGAAGCTTTCTTT.

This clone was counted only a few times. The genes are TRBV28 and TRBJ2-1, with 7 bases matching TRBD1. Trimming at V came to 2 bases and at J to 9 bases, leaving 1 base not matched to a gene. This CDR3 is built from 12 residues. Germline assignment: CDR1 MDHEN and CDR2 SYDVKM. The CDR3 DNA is TGTGCCAGCAGTTTAAGACAGGGTGAGCAGTTCTTC. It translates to CASSLRQGEQFF. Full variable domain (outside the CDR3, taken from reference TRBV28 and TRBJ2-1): DVKVTQSSRYLVKRTGEKVFLECVQDMDHENMFWYRQDPGLGLRLIYFSYDVKMKEKGDIPEGYSVSREKKERFSLILESASTNQTSMYLCASSLRQGEQFFGPGTRLTVL.

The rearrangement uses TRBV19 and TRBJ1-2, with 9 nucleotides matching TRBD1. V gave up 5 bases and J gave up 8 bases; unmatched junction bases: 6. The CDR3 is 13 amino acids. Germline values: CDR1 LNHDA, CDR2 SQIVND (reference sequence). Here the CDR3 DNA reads TGTGCCAGTAGTGACAGGACAGGGGCCGGCTACACCTTC. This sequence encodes CASSDRTGAGYTF.

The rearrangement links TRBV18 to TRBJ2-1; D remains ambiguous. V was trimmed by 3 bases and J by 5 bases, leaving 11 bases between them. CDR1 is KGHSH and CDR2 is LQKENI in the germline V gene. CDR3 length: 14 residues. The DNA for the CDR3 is TGTGCCAGCTCACCCTCGACACCTAACAATGAGCAGTTCTTC. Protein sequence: CASSPSTPNNEQFF.

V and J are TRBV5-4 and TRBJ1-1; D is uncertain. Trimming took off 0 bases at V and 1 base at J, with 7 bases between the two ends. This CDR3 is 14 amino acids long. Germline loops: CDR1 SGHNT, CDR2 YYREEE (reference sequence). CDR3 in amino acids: CASSLGGGNTEAFF. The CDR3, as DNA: TGTGCCAGCAGCTTGGGCGGCGGGAACACTGAAGCTTTCTTT.

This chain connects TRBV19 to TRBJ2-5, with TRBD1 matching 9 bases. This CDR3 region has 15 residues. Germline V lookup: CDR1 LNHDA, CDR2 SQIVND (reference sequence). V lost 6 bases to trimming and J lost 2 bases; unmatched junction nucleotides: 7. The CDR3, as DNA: TGTGCCAGTAGGGAGACAGGGACAGGGCAAGAGACCCAGTACTTC. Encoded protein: CASRETGTGQETQYF.

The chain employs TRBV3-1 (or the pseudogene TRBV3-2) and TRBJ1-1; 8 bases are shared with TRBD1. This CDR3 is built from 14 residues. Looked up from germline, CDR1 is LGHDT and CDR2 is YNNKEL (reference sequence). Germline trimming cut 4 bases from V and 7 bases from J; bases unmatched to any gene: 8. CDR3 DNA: TGTGCCAGCAGCCCCTGGGCAGGGGGCAATGAAGCTTTCTTT. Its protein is CASSPWAGGNEAFF.

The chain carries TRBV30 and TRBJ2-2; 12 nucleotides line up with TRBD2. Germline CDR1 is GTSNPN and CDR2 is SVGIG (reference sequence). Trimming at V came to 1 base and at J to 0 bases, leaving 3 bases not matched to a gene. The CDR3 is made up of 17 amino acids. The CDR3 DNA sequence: TGTGCCTGGAGTGGACTAGCGGGGGCTACGAACACCGGGGAGCTGTTTTTT. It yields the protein CAWSGLAGATNTGELFF.

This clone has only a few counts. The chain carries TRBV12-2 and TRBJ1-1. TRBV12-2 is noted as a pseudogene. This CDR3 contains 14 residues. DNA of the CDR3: TGTGCAAGTCGCTTAATATCGGTGAACACTGAAGCTTTCTTT. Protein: CASRLISVNTEAFF.

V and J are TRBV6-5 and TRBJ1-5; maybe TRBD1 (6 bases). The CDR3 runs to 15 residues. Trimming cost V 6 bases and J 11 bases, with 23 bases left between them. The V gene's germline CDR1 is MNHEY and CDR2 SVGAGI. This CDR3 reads CASRGSSGGIGSQHF. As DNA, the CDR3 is TGTGCCAGCAGAGGATCGTCGGGGGGCATAGGTTCCCAGCATTTT.

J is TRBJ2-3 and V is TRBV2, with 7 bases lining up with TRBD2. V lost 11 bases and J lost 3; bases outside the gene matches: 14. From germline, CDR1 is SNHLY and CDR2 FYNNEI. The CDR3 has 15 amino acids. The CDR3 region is CAGRGGAGFTDTQYF. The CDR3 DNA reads TGTGCCGGCCGCGGGGGAGCGGGGTTTACAGATACGCAGTATTTT.

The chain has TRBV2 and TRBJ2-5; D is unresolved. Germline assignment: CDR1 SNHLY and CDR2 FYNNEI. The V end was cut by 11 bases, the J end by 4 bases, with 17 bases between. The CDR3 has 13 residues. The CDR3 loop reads CAGSTALGETQYF. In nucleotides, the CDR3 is TGTGCCGGCTCCACTGCCCTAGGAGAGACCCAGTACTTC.

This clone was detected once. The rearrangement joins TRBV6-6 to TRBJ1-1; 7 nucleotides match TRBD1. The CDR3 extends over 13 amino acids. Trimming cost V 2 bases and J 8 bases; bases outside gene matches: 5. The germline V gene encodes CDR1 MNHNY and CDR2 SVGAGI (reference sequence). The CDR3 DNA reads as TGTGCCAGCAGTTACCGGACAGGAGTCGAAGCTTTCTTT. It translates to CASSYRTGVEAFF.

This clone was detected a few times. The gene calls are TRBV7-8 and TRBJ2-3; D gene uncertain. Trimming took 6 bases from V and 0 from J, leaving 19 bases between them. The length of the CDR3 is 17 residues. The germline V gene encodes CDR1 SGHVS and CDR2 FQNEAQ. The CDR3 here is CASSKSTQVLSTDTQYF. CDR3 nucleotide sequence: TGTGCCAGCAGTAAAAGTACCCAGGTCCTCAGCACAGATACGCAGTATTTT.

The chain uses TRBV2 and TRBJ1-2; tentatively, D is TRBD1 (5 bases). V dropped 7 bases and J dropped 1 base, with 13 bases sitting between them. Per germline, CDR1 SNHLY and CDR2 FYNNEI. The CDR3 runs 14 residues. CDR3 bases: TGTGCCAGCAAATCGGGGGTCGTTAACTATGGCTACACCTTC. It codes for CASKSGVVNYGYTF. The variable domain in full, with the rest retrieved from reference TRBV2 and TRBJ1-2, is EPEVTQTPSHQVTQMGQEVILRCVPISNHLYFYWYRQILGQKVEFLVSFYNNEISEKSEIFDDQFSVERPDGSNFTLKIRSTKLEDSAMYFCASKSGVVNYGYTFGSGTRLTVV.

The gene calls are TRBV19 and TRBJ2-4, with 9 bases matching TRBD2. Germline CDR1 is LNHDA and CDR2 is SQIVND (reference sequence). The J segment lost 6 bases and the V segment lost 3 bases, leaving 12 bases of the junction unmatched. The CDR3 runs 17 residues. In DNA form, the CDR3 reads TGTGCCAGTAGTATCGGTCCCCCGGCGGGGGGGTTAAACATTCAGTACTTC. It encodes CASSIGPPAGGLNIQYF.

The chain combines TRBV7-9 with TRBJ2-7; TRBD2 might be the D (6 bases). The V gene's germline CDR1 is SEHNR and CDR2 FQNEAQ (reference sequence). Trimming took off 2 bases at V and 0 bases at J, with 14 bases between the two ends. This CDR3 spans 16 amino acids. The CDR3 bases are TGTGCCAGCAGCTTACAGAACCGGGACTCCTCCTACGAGCAGTACTTC. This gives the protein CASSLQNRDSSYEQYF.

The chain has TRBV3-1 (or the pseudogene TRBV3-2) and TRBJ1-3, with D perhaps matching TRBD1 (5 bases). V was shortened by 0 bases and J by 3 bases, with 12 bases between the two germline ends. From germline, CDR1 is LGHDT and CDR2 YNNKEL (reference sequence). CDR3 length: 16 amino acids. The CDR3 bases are TGTGCCAGCAGCCAAGATTGGGCAGGGCTTGGAAACACCATATATTTT. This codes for CASSQDWAGLGNTIYF.

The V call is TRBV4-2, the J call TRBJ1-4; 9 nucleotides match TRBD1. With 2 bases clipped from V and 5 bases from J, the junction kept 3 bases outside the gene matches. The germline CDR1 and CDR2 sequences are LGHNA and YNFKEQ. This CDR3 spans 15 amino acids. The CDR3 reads CASSQTGTGNEKLFF. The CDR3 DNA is TGTGCCAGCAGCCAAACCGGGACAGGGAATGAAAAACTGTTTTTT.

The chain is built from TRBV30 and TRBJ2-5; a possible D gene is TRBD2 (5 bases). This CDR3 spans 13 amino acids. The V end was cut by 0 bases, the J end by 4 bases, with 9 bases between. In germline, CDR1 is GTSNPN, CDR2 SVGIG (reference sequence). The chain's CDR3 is CAWSVMLAETQYF. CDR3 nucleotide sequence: TGTGCCTGGAGTGTTATGCTAGCAGAGACCCAGTACTTC.

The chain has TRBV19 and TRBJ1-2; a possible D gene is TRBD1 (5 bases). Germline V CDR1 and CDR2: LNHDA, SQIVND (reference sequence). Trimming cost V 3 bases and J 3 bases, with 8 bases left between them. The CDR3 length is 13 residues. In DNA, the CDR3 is TGTGCCAGTAGTATCCGGACACACTATGGCTACACCTTC. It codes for CASSIRTHYGYTF.